The rows below give T cell receptor beta chains drawn from one sample of a study of blood T cells in healthy people across ages. TCRdb reprocessed the 5' RACE reads via MiXCR and lists one record per CDR3 protein. The data hold over a million distinct CDR3 sequences, with roughly 45% observed a single time. The sequenced sample consisted of blood. The receptor set was obtained from a woman aged 18-29 years in good health. The CDR3 runs from the conserved cysteine through the conserved F or W. The order of the fields is clone size, V gene, CDR3 protein. Rows give clone size only sometimes, using once, few, many, or a class for an expanded clone.

>-|TRBV27
CASSSTNDEQYF
>-|TRBV7-9
CASSLGSSGGTEAFF
>-|TRBV6-5
CASSNTGRWDTEAFF
>-|TRBV13
CASSPGLAETFF
>many|TRBV29-1
CSAQKDEQYF
>-|TRBV12-3/TRBV12-4
CASSKTPLGLAGGRETQYF
>few|TRBV4-1
CASSPYRPGPTNEKLFF
>-|TRBV12-3/TRBV12-4
CASSPPNSGGTEAFF
>-|TRBV6-5
CASSNRVKAFF
>-|TRBV12-3/TRBV12-4
CASSLVPGGQETQYF
>-|TRBV20-1
CSARTTSGGYNEQYF
>once|TRBV12-3/TRBV12-4
CANRGKGGVTQYF
>few|TRBV20-1
CSAVPGLGRGDTQYF
>few|TRBV20-1
CSARGWVQETQYF
>-|TRBV20-1
CSAREGTFKGNEQFF
>-|TRBV3-1
CASSGRAKGEQFF
>many|TRBV29-1
CSGTQVMETQYF
>-|TRBV9
CASSAPGDYHTQYF
>few|TRBV5-6
CASSPRVVDTQYF
>-|TRBV11-2
CASSWTPGRTGEQYF
>-|TRBV20-1
CSASGGSGKETQYF
>many|TRBV20-1
CSARGQGVSNYGYTF
>-|TRBV9
CASSVGRGRGYTF
>few|TRBV4-1
CASSQRSGKSTDTQYF
>-|TRBV13
CASSDSQTSVDYNEQFF
>-|TRBV25-1
CASGGLGGGCYNEQFF
>once|TRBV21-1
CASSNVAGAGNTIYF
>few|TRBV28
CATIPGGSLNEQFF
>-|TRBV20-1
CSAYPGQSQETQYF
>once|TRBV12-3/TRBV12-4
CASSWGQGLGYTF
>-|TRBV18
CASSPGQGTAGETQYF
>few|TRBV5-4
CASSLLPGQGNSEQYF
>-|TRBV29-1
CSVDSGRGISYEQYF
>-|TRBV5-1
CASSLVGRAADTQYF
>once|TRBV5-1
CASSLAALLNEQFF
>once|TRBV20-1
CSASLLSGPDNEQFF
>few|TRBV9
CASSAATTSEESDTQYF
>-|TRBV19
CASSIGRATDTQYF
>few|TRBV12-3/TRBV12-4
CASSPGSEAAQFF
>many|TRBV20-1
CSASSGITDTQYF
>few|TRBV11-2
CASSSPTGTRIETQYF
>few|TRBV29-1
CSVELDDRATNEQYF
>-|TRBV20-1
CSALRTGAVNTEAFF
>many|TRBV20-1
CSARGEGVDRSSTDTQYF
>-|TRBV20-1
CSARDFLGGVNTEAFF
>-|TRBV27
CASSASGPSTDTQDF
>-|TRBV30
CATETGAVLSYGYTF
>-|TRBV5-1
CASSLDGLAVSYNEQYF
>-|TRBV7-6
CASSYNLATEAFF
>-|TRBV10-3
CAISESVSFYEQYF